Listed below are T cell receptor beta chains from one sample, sequenced in a study of PD-1 blockade in mismatch repair-deficient tumors. Using immunoSEQ multiplex PCR, the repertoire was profiled, and TCRdb retains in-frame clones only, with some absent. Of roughly 53,000 clones listed, more than 75% are singletons. The sequences come from peripheral blood, collected 4 weeks after starting pembrolizumab. Receptors were obtained from an adult with mismatch repair-deficient cancer. Each CDR3 is given with its conserved first and last residue. A D gene is named only where the DNA matches it firmly. Expanded clones get a size class; other rows say once, few or many, or leave the size out.

TRBV7-7	TRBJ2-7	-	TRBD1	TGTGCTAGCAGCTGGGGACAGGGTTACGAGCAGTACTTC	CASSWGQGYEQYF
TRBV6-1	TRBJ2-1	-	TRBD1	TGTGCCAGCAGTGAAACCTGGGACAGGGCCTCAGGGAGGCAGTTCTTC	CASSETWDRASGRQFF
TRBV18	TRBJ1-1	-	-	TGTGCCAGCTCACCAGCGGGCACTGAAGCTTTCTTT	CASSPAGTEAFF
TRBV6-5	TRBJ1-2	few	-	TGTGCCACATTAGCGGTTCCCAGGGGCTACACCTTC	CATLAVPRGYTF
TRBV6-1	TRBJ2-2	-	-	TGTGCCAGCAGACTAGGGAACACCGGGGAGCTGTTTTTT	CASRLGNTGELFF
TRBV6-5	TRBJ1-1	-	-	TGTGCCAGCACCCGGACAGAAATGAACACTGAAGCTTTCTTT	CASTRTEMNTEAFF
TRBV10-3	TRBJ2-3	-	TRBD2	TGTGCCATCAGTGAGCGAAGACTAGCGGGAGCGAGGGCAGATACGCAGTATTTT	CAISERRLAGARADTQYF
TRBV6-1	TRBJ2-7	-	TRBD1	TGTGCCAGCAGTGCCTGGGACAGGGCGTACTACGAGCAGTACTTC	CASSAWDRAYYEQYF
TRBV14	TRBJ1-1	-	-	TGTGCCAGCAGCCATCCGGGACAGAACACTGAAGCTTTCTTT	CASSHPGQNTEAFF
TRBV18	TRBJ2-7	-	-	TGTGCCAGCTCACCGCACCCAAACTACGAGCAGTACTTC	CASSPHPNYEQYF
TRBV2	TRBJ2-7	-	TRBD1	TGTGCCAGCAGTGCGGGACAGCCGTCCTACGAGCAGTACTTC	CASSAGQPSYEQYF
TRBV6-5	TRBJ2-1	-	-	TGTGCCAGCAGTTTAACCGACGCGGAAGTCAATGAGCAGTTCTTC	CASSLTDAEVNEQFF
TRBV11-3	TRBJ2-5	-	TRBD1	TGTGCCAGCAGCTTCGGACAGGGGACAGAGACCCAGTACTTC	CASSFGQGTETQYF
TRBV29-1	TRBJ1-1	-	TRBD1	TGCAGCGTTGCTGCAGGGGGCACTGAAGCTTTCTTT	CSVAAGGTEAFF
TRBV19	TRBJ1-4	-	-	TGTGCCAGTAGTAAAAAACCTCCCGGGACACATAATGAAAAACTGTTTTTT	CASSKKPPGTHNEKLFF
TRBV19	TRBJ2-3	-	TRBD1	TGTGCCAGTAGTAAAGGGGACAGCTCCGTTACGCAGTATTTT	CASSKGDSSVTQYF
TRBV9	TRBJ1-4	once	-	TGTGCCAGCAGCGTAACAGGGAATGAAAAACTGTTTTTT	CASSVTGNEKLFF
TRBV5-4	TRBJ1-5	-	TRBD1	TGTGCCAGCAGCCAAGAAACGGCAGGGGGCATGAGGAATCAGCCCCAGCATTTT	CASSQETAGGMRNQPQHF
TRBV14	TRBJ1-4	-	-	TGTGCCAGCAGCCAAGTTGATGGGGAATTGTTTTTT	CASSQVDGELFF
TRBV5-1	TRBJ2-6	few	-	TGCGCCAGCTCCAGCGGGTCTACGTCTGGGGCCAACGTCCTGACTTTC	CASSSGSTSGANVLTF
TRBV7-2	TRBJ2-7	-	TRBD2	TGTGCCAGCAGCTTACCGACTAGCAGCTACGAGCAGTACTTC	CASSLPTSSYEQYF
TRBV29-1	TRBJ2-1	once	-	TGCAGCGTTGACCGTAGCGGCCTTTACAATGAGCAGTTCTTC	CSVDRSGLYNEQFF
TRBV4-2	TRBJ1-2	-	TRBD1	TGTGCCAGCAGCCAAGAGGCATTCAGGGGGCATGGCTATGGCTACACCTTC	CASSQEAFRGHGYGYTF
TRBV7-9	TRBJ1-2	-	-	TGTGCCAGCAGCTTTGAGGGTGGCTACACCTTC	CASSFEGGYTF
TRBV7-6	TRBJ2-1	-	-	TGTGCCAGCAGCCCTCGGCTAGGGAATGACAATGAGCAGTTCTTC	CASSPRLGNDNEQFF
TRBV27	TRBJ2-1	few	-	TGTGCCAGCAGTTGGGCCGGGGACAATTACAATGAGCAGTTCTTC	CASSWAGDNYNEQFF
TRBV9	TRBJ1-2	-	-	TGTGCCAGCAGCCATCCGGCCGGGGCTCAAGTATCCTCGGGTGGCTACACCTTC	CASSHPAGAQVSSGGYTF
TRBV7-3	TRBJ1-5	-	-	TGTGCCAGCAGCTTAATTGGGGGACCGGACCAGCCCCAGCATTTT	CASSLIGGPDQPQHF
TRBV11-1	TRBJ2-1	few	TRBD1	TGTGCCAGCAGCTTAGATCGTGGGACAGAAAACAACAATGAGCAGTTCTTC	CASSLDRGTENNNEQFF
TRBV7-8	TRBJ1-2	-	TRBD1	TGTGCCAGCAGCTTAGGAGACAGGGGGCCGATATATGGCTACACCTTC	CASSLGDRGPIYGYTF
TRBV11-3	TRBJ1-2	-	TRBD1	TGTGCCAGCAGCGAGCGGACAGGGAACTATGGCTACACCTTC	CASSERTGNYGYTF
TRBV5-1	TRBJ2-2	-	TRBD2	TGCGCCAGCAGCTTCCTCCCCCTGCGGGAGGGTCCCGGGGAGCTGTTTTTT	CASSFLPLREGPGELFF
TRBV28	TRBJ2-7	-	-	TGTGCCAGCAGTCTGGAGGGGTCCCTTCTGTACTTC	CASSLEGSLLYF
TRBV11-2	TRBJ2-1	-	TRBD2	TGTGCCAGCAGCTTACTAGCGGGAGGGAATGAGCAGTTCTTC	CASSLLAGGNEQFF
TRBV30	TRBJ2-5	-	TRBD1	TGTGCCTGGAGGGGACGCCGGACAGGGCAAGAGACCCAGTACTTC	CAWRGRRTGQETQYF
TRBV5-1	TRBJ2-2	-	TRBD1	TGCGCCAGCAGCTTCCGGGGACAGGGAAGTGGCGGGGAGCTGTTTTTT	CASSFRGQGSGGELFF
TRBV7-8	TRBJ1-5	-	-	TGTGCCAGCAGCTTAGAGGTGGGGGCACGTCAGCCCCAGCATTTT	CASSLEVGARQPQHF